Sequencing of this T cell receptor beta chain was carried out in a study of blood T cell repertoires in acute mononucleosis (dated by TCRdb to 2020 to 2022). For context, the study as a whole: Acute-phase samples were taken within 2 weeks of symptom onset, representing the primary response. During acute infection, about 2% and 1.2% of blood CD8 T cells were made up of mean YVL-BR-specific and GLC-BM-specific cells, respectively. The mean blood EBV load was around 4 log10 genome copies per million B cells in acute infection and 2.5 to 3 at convalescence.

Total RNA from at least 8,000 sorted tetramer+ CD8 T cells was reverse transcribed into cDNA for TCR profiling. PCR amplification of CDR3 regions used primers annealing to V and J regions and added unique molecular identifiers so that templates could be tracked. Profiling of the TCRalpha and TCRbeta chains was done on the immunoSEQ platform, including the sequencing and error-correction standards of that platform. Under the source paper's analysis protocol: Clonal copy numbers were corrected for sequencing and PCR errors, and IMGT conventions were followed to define CDR3s. Analysis was restricted to productive rearrangements and was performed with immunoSEQ Analyzer versions 2.0 and 3.0, and gene-pairing frequencies were further processed in Microsoft Excel. V-J pairings were visualized as Circos plots, and CDR3 motifs were found with MEME plus a custom motifSearch program. The OLGA algorithm was used to calculate the probability of generation of TCR sequences. Clonotypes seen at both visits were designated persistent, clonotypes seen only acutely were designated nonpersistent, and clonotypes seen only at convalescence were designated de novo. Any amino acid clonotype used by more than one donor was defined as a public TCR. TCRdb stores this immuneACCESS table with in-frame sequences only. Part of the clones is absent; in the studies checked, under half of the shortfall reflects unresolved V genes, and no reason is known for the rest. That table is the source of V, J and clone size, and D and trimming were worked out from the DNA. Counted in this sample were about 2,200 clones; 25% to 30% of them appeared once. 40% to 45% of the sample is held by the ten biggest clonotypes.

Concerning this clone itself: One end of the junction does not line up with germline, which may come from a read error.

CDR1 and CDR2 (SQVTM, ANQGSEA) derive from the germline V gene. Counted from cysteine to phenylalanine, this CDR3 has 21 amino acids. Here the CDR3 DNA is all that survives: 63 bases in frame from base 1. This sample's time point label indicates: acute infectious mononucleosis, at clinical presentation within 2 weeks of symptom onset (visit 1). CD8 T cell responses to two immunodominant EBV epitopes, BRLF1 109 (YVL-BR) and BMLF1 280 (GLC-BM), were tracked in the study over primary infection. A positive serum heterophile antibody test together with EBV viral capsid antigen-specific IgM pointed to primary EBV infection. Magnetic positive selection (MACS) was first used to enrich total CD8 T cells from PBMCs. A FACSAria III was used to sort live CD3+ CD8+ tetramer+ cells to over 85% purity. A PE-conjugated tetramer loaded with the BRLF1 109-117 peptide was used for cell sorting. After tetramer sorting, TCR repertoires of EBV epitope-specific CD8 T cells were deep-sequenced directly ex vivo at acute infection and at convalescence. The donors were three individuals between about 18 and 29 years old who had clinical acute infectious mononucleosis along with laboratory evidence of primary EBV infection. Heparinized peripheral blood was drawn at clinical presentation with mononucleosis symptoms and again about 6 months later. Ficoll-Paque density gradient centrifugation was used to isolate PBMCs.

The study at large found these results: Because only a fraction of each donor's blood was analyzed, sampling error might partly explain the low overlap between acute and convalescent clonotypes. For BRLF1 (YVL-BR), a dominant role in TCR repertoire selection was played by TCRalpha CDR3 motifs, whereas only a minimal role was played by TCRbeta. Persistence into convalescence was observed for only approximately 10% of unique acute clonotypes, yet most of the response was made up by these persisting clonotypes, and the remaining acute clonotypes were seemingly replaced by new diverse de novo clonotypes. The cohort comprised only a few donors, so group averages rested on very few individuals.

This TCR was sampled from a woman between 18 and 29 years old with infectious mononucleosis caused by EBV. Here the chain combines TRBV29-1 and TRBJ2-1; 13 junctional bases match TRBD2. The sequencing used EBV YVL epitope tetramer+ CD8+ T cells sorted from PBMCs, collected during acute infectious mononucleosis. Per the publication, the cell subset or site label means: CD8 T cells binding a tetramer with EBV BRLF1 109-117 peptide (YVL-BR). The CDR3 has the sequence CRVGGTGSGTSGAYSYYEQFF. The DNA is as follows: TGCAGGGTAGGAGGGACAGGGTCCGGGACTAGCGGGGCATACTCCTACTATGAGCAGTTCTTC.